The 5 T cell receptor beta chains below come from one sample, sequenced in a study of PD-L1 blockade in urothelial cancer. Here immunoSEQ multiplex PCR was the method, and the copy in TCRdb shows in-frame clones only, minus some. There are 55,000 to 70,000 clones in the sample; around 84% occur only once, and 2.5% to 3% lies in the top ten. The sample here was PBMCs, taken around atezolizumab (anti-PD-L1) treatment. The receptors here all came from a man in his fifties or sixties with urothelial cancer.

In its sample, this clone was seen once. The chain employs TRBV19 and TRBJ2-2; a possible D gene is TRBD2 (6 bases). Germline V gene lookup returns CDR1 LNHDA and CDR2 SQIVND (reference sequence). This CDR3 spans 15 amino acids. V was trimmed by 1 base and J by 4 bases, leaving 10 bases between them. CDR3 sequence reads: CASSIGRGLTGELFF. The CDR3 DNA reads as TGTGCCAGTAGTATAGGGCGGGGACTCACCGGGGAGCTGTTTTTT. The full variable domain, its missing parts supplied by reference TRBV19 and TRBJ2-2, is DGGITQSPKYLFRKEGQNVTLSCEQNLNHDAMYWYRQDPGQGLRLIYYSQIVNDFQKGDIAEGYSVSREKKESFPLTVTSAQKNPTAFYLCASSIGRGLTGELFFGEGSRLTVL.

The chain is built from TRBV7-9 and TRBJ1-2; D possibly corresponds to TRBD1 (5 bases). The V end was cut by 5 bases, the J end by 7 bases, with 11 bases between. In germline, CDR1 is SEHNR, CDR2 FQNEAQ (reference sequence). The CDR3 sequence is 12 residues long. Written as DNA, the CDR3 is TGTGCCAGCAGCCCCGGGGGTGGTGGCTACACCTTC. Translation: CASSPGGGGYTF.

This clone was found once. The chain employs TRBV10-1 and TRBJ2-3; 12 bases fit TRBD2. Germline V gives CDR1 WNHNN, CDR2 SYGVQD (reference sequence). V shed 11 bases, J shed 1 base, and the junction held 10 bases outside the gene matches. This CDR3 has 16 residues. The CDR3 loop is CAGRRLAGARTDTQYF. In nucleotides, the CDR3 is TGCGCCGGGAGACGACTAGCGGGGGCACGCACAGATACGCAGTATTTT.

V usage is TRBV5-1 and J usage is TRBJ2-7, with D possibly matching TRBD2 (5 bases). The CDR3 sequence is 14 residues long. Trimming took off 4 bases at V and 0 bases at J, with 11 bases between the two ends. Germline V lookup: CDR1 SGHRS, CDR2 YFSETQ. CDR3 in DNA: TGCGCCAGCAGCGGGGAGTTGAGCTCCTACGAGCAGTACTTC. It encodes CASSGELSSYEQYF.

The V gene is TRBV4-1, the J gene TRBJ2-2; TRBD2 is a possible D gene (6 bases). CDR3 size: 16 residues. Trimming left V 5 bases short and J 6 bases short, with 19 bases between. Per the germline V gene, CDR1 is MGHRA and CDR2 is YSYEKL. The CDR3 here is CASSTYRGRRAGELFF. CDR3 sequence (DNA): TGCGCCAGCAGCACATATCGTGGGAGGCGGGCCGGGGAGCTGTTTTTT.